The 20 T cell receptor beta chains in this list originate from one sample, sequenced in a study of shared clonotypes between healthy human individuals. TCRdb's table, derived via immunoSEQ multiplex PCR, lists solely in-frame clones and lacks some. Of hundreds of thousands of clones listed, around 73% are singletons. Sequenced: memory CD4+ T cells sorted from blood. Indicated subset: CD45RA-negative fraction. The origin of the receptors is a woman between 25 and 40 years old in good health.

This chain uses TRBV5-1 with TRBJ2-5; D is uncertain. The J call may be mistaken, given a closer DNA end match to TRBJ2-7. Germline V gives CDR1 SGHRS, CDR2 YFSETQ. The CDR3 extends over 13 amino acids. DNA of the CDR3: TGCGCCAGCAGCTTGGGGAGCTCCTACGAGCAGTACTTC. Its protein is CASSLGSSYEQYF.

J is TRBJ2-7 and V is TRBV7-7, with D perhaps TRBD1 (5 bases). Trimming shortened V by 5 bases and J by 9 bases, and 20 bases separated the two germline ends. The germline gives CDR1 SSHAT, CDR2 FNYEAQ (reference sequence). The CDR3 runs to 14 residues. The CDR3, as DNA: TGTGCCAGCAGCCAACAAAACGATCAGGGAATGCAGTACTTC. Translated, it gives CASSQQNDQGMQYF.

This clone has at least ten counts. This rearrangement joins TRBV19 to TRBJ1-1; no clear D gene. The CDR3 consists of 15 residues. CDR1 is LNHDA, CDR2 SQIVND, per germline (reference sequence). V was cut by 0 bases and J by 1 base, with 9 bases left in between. CDR3 sequence reads: CASSIDYSQNTEAFF. CDR3 sequence (DNA): TGTGCCAGTAGTATAGACTACAGCCAGAACACTGAAGCTTTCTTT.

The chain combines TRBV6-1 with TRBJ1-3; D is possibly TRBD1 (5 bases). The CDR3 consists of 15 residues. Between the trimmed V and J ends, which lost 6 bases and 2 bases, there was a span of 14 bases. Germline assignment: CDR1 MNHNS and CDR2 SASEGT. The CDR3 reads CASREQENAGNTIYF. The DNA for the CDR3 is TGTGCCAGCAGGGAACAGGAAAATGCTGGAAACACCATATATTTT.

The genes are TRBV7-3 and TRBJ2-7; D is possibly TRBD1 (6 bases). Germline CDR1 SGHTA, CDR2 FQGTGA. The CDR3 length is 13 residues. Trimming took off 2 bases at V and 3 bases at J, with 8 bases between the two ends. This CDR3 reads CASSLLQGYEQYF. CDR3 in DNA: TGTGCCAGCAGCTTATTACAGGGCTACGAGCAGTACTTC.

The chain carries TRBV5-1 and TRBJ2-6, with TRBD1 as a possible D gene (5 bases). The CDR3 extends over 15 amino acids. CDR1 and CDR2 (germline): SGHRS, YFSETQ. The ends were cut back, 2 bases at V and 4 bases at J, with 10 bases in the middle. The CDR3 region has the DNA TGCGCCAGCAGCTTACAGGAAGCCGGGGCCAACGTCCTGACTTTC. It yields the protein CASSLQEAGANVLTF.

This rearrangement joins TRBV6-1 to TRBJ2-2, with 12 bases lining up with TRBD1. Germline-derived CDR1 and CDR2 are MNHNS and SASEGT. Losses at the gene ends were 11 bases for V and 3 bases for J; bases not matched to a gene: 4. The CDR3 runs 14 residues. DNA for the CDR3: TGTGCCGGGGGGACAGGGGGCGACACCGGGGAGCTGTTTTTT. It codes for CAGGTGGDTGELFF.

The V and J genes are TRBV28 and TRBJ1-2; 7 nucleotides line up with TRBD1. The ends lost 3 bases at V and 10 bases at J; junction bases unmatched: 8. Germline CDR1 reads MDHEN; CDR2 reads SYDVKM. This CDR3 region has 13 residues. The CDR3 coding sequence is TGTGCCAGCAGTTTGGACCGGACAGGAACCTACACCTTC. Protein product: CASSLDRTGTYTF.

The V gene is TRBV29-1, the J gene TRBJ2-7, with D possibly matching TRBD1 (5 bases). The length of the CDR3 is 12 residues. Between the trimmed V and J ends, which lost 6 bases and 6 bases, there was a span of 15 bases. Germline assignment: CDR1 SQVTM and CDR2 ANQGSEA. The CDR3 bases are TGCAGCGTAAATCAGGGTAGAGCCGAGCAGTACTTC. It translates to CSVNQGRAEQYF.

The chain recombines TRBV25-1 with TRBJ1-1; D possibly corresponds to TRBD1 (6 bases). Germline CDR1 reads MGHDK; CDR2 reads SYGVNS. V was trimmed by 8 bases and J by 4 bases, leaving 17 bases between them. The CDR3 has 14 amino acids. The CDR3 sequence is CASWGTGGGTEAFF. The CDR3 region has the DNA TGTGCCAGCTGGGGTACGGGGGGCGGCACTGAAGCTTTCTTT. The full variable domain, rest sourced from reference TRBV25-1 and TRBJ1-1, is EADIYQTPRYLVIGTGKKITLECSQTMGHDKMYWYQQDPGMELHLIHYSYGVNSTEKGDLSSESTVSRIRTEHFPLTLESARPSHTSQYLCASWGTGGGTEAFFGQGTRLTVV.

The chain uses TRBV5-1 and TRBJ2-3; D gene ambiguous. This CDR3 contains 14 residues. The V and J ends lost 4 bases and 2 bases respectively, with 11 bases between them. In germline, CDR1 is SGHRS, CDR2 YFSETQ. The CDR3 region is CASSPMGDTDTQYF. The CDR3 DNA reads as TGCGCCAGCAGCCCTATGGGCGACACAGATACGCAGTATTTT.

The sample holds a few counts of this clone. The chain carries TRBV2 and TRBJ1-2; D perhaps matches TRBD1 (5 bases). V shed 1 base and J shed 2 bases, with 8 bases lying between them. Germline V gene data show CDR1 as SNHLY and CDR2 as FYNNEI. The CDR3 length is 14 residues. CDR3 bases: TGTGCCAGCAGTGAAGAAGCAGGGAACTATGGCTACACCTTC. It yields the protein CASSEEAGNYGYTF.

The chain carries TRBV7-2 and TRBJ2-7; 10 positions match TRBD2. Per germline, CDR1 SGHTA and CDR2 FQGNSA. After removal of 6 bases from V and 5 bases from J, the junction contained 7 bases not matched to a gene. This CDR3 spans 14 amino acids. The CDR3 loop is CASRASGRTHEQYF. CDR3 coding DNA: TGTGCCAGCAGGGCTAGCGGGAGAACCCACGAGCAGTACTTC.

CDR3 loop: CASTIAGGGQETQYF. In DNA, the CDR3 is TGTGCCAGCACTATAGCGGGAGGAGGGCAAGAGACCCAGTACTTC. The chain joins TRBV5-4 to TRBJ2-5, with 10 nucleotides matching TRBD2. V dropped 6 bases and J dropped 2; count of bases not matched to a gene: 7. The CDR3 has 15 residues. CDR1 and CDR2 (germline): SGHNT, YYREEE (reference sequence).

The V gene is TRBV5-6, the J gene TRBJ2-4; perhaps TRBD1 as D (6 bases). This CDR3 has 14 residues. Trimming left V 6 bases short and J 3 bases short, with 13 bases between. Germline CDR1 SGHDT, CDR2 YYEEEE. CDR3 in amino acids: CASTLGQDKNIQYF. The DNA for the CDR3 is TGTGCCAGCACCCTGGGACAAGACAAAAACATTCAGTACTTC. The complete variable domain, with remaining parts taken from reference TRBV5-6 and TRBJ2-4, reads DAGVTQSPTHLIKTRGQQVTLRCSPKSGHDTVSWYQQALGQGPQFIFQYYEEEERQRGNFPDRFSGHQFPNYSSELNVNALLLGDSALYLCASTLGQDKNIQYFGAGTRLSVL.

The sample holds one count of this clone. The chain combines TRBV2 with TRBJ2-5, with D perhaps TRBD1 (7 bases). V dropped 3 bases and J dropped 5 bases, with 25 bases sitting between them. This CDR3 comprises 18 residues. The germline V gene has CDR1 SNHLY and CDR2 FYNNEI. The CDR3 nucleotides read TGTGCCAGCAGTGAGCCAAGGCGATTGACAGGGAGGTTCGAGACCCAGTACTTC. Encoded protein: CASSEPRRLTGRFETQYF.

The chain recombines TRBV7-9 with TRBJ2-5; 11 nucleotides match TRBD2. V trimming: 4 bases; J trimming: 5 bases; junction bases outside the gene matches: 9. CDR1 and CDR2 from the germline V gene are SEHNR and FQNEAQ (reference sequence). This CDR3 is 16 amino acids long. The CDR3 coding sequence is TGTGCCAGCAGCTCCGTTTTAGCGGGAGGGCGTGAGACCCAGTACTTC. Its protein product is CASSSVLAGGRETQYF.

The V call is TRBV2, the J call TRBJ2-2; possibly TRBD2 for D (5 bases). This CDR3 has 12 residues. V lost 8 bases to trimming and J lost 4 bases, with 8 bases between them. The V gene's germline CDR1 is SNHLY and CDR2 FYNNEI. The CDR3 reads CASQGGTGELFF. The DNA for the CDR3 is TGTGCCAGCCAAGGAGGCACCGGGGAGCTGTTTTTT.

This clone was counted ten times or more. The chain combines TRBV7-2 with TRBJ2-2; tentatively, D is TRBD2 (6 bases). Trimming shortened V by 5 bases and J by 4 bases, and 11 bases separated the two germline ends. This CDR3 is 14 amino acids long. Germline values: CDR1 SGHTA, CDR2 FQGNSA. DNA of the CDR3: TGTGCCAGCAGCCCTTTTAGCGGCACCGGGGAGCTGTTTTTT. Residues: CASSPFSGTGELFF.

The chain links TRBV19 to TRBJ1-2; TRBD1 aligns across 9 bases. CDR3 size: 14 residues. Germline V CDR1 and CDR2: LNHDA, SQIVND (reference sequence). V gave up 10 bases and J gave up 4 bases; unmatched junction bases: 10. The CDR3 sequence is CATFGTGLSYGYTF. The CDR3 nucleotides are TGTGCCACATTCGGGACAGGGTTGAGCTATGGCTACACCTTC.